A selection of T cell receptor beta chains follows, all from one sample in a study of T cells in Graves' hyperthyroidism and ophthalmopathy. Using its own MiXCR run on the multiplex PCR reads, TCRdb lists one record per CDR3 protein. The sample has more than 350,000 distinct CDR3 sequences, about 14% seen once. The sample consisted of blood. Receptors were obtained from a woman in her thirties with Graves' ophthalmopathy. Both conserved end residues are part of each CDR3. D genes are given only for firm matches. Expanded clones are given a class, and other clones once, few, many or no size at all.

j_call v_call clone_size d_call cdr3_nt cdr3_aa
TRBJ2-4 TRBV12-3/TRBV12-4 many NA TGTGCCAGCAGCCCTCAGTTCCCAGCCAAAAACATTCAGTACTTC CASSPQFPAKNIQYF
TRBJ2-3 TRBV2 NA TRBD2 TGTGCCAGCAGTGACGTTCCACGGCGGCGGGGGGACCGCACAGATACGCAGTATTTT CASSDVPRRRGDRTDTQYF
TRBJ2-2 TRBV15 NA TRBD1 TGTGCCACCAGCCAGACAGGGGGAACCGGGGAGCTGTTTTTT CATSQTGGTGELFF
TRBJ2-3 TRBV30 many TRBD2 TGTGCCTGGACCCCCCGGCGGGAGTTCAGCACAGATACGCAGTATTTT CAWTPRREFSTDTQYF
TRBJ2-5 TRBV6-2/TRBV6-3 once NA TGTGCCAGCAGTTACGGTCCCCGGGCCAGGGGGAGGGAGACCCAGTACTTC CASSYGPRARGRETQYF
TRBJ1-5 TRBV19 few NA TGTGCCAGTACGGGGGGCGGTGATCAGCCCCAGCATTTT CASTGGGDQPQHF
TRBJ2-5 TRBV3-1 many NA TGTGCCAGCAGCCAAGTCCGGGTGGGGGTTAATCAAGAGACCCAGTACTTC CASSQVRVGVNQETQYF
TRBJ2-7 TRBV7-2 many NA TGTGCCAGCAGCCGGCGGGGCGGGCACGAGCAGTACTTC CASSRRGGHEQYF
TRBJ2-3 TRBV27 NA NA TGTGCCAGCAGTTTATCGCGGAAGGATACGCAGTATTTT CASSLSRKDTQYF
TRBJ2-5 TRBV3-1 many TRBD2 TGTGCCAGCAGCCAAGATAGCGGGGGGGAAGAGACCCAGTACTTC CASSQDSGGEETQYF
TRBJ1-1 TRBV10-2 many NA TGCGCCAGCAAACAGGAGATATACTCTTTCCCAACTTTCTTT CASKQEIYSFPTFF
TRBJ2-2 TRBV2 NA NA TGTGCCAGCAGGTCGGGGAGAAACGCCGGGGAGCTGTTTTTT CASRSGRNAGELFF
TRBJ1-1 TRBV7-9 NA TRBD1 TGTGCCAGCCGGACAGGAGCCACTGAAGCTTTCTTT CASRTGATEAFF
TRBJ1-1 TRBV14 NA NA TGTGCCAGCAGCCAGACCCAGAGGGCTTTCTTT CASSQTQRAFF
TRBJ2-5 TRBV27 many NA TGTGCCAGCAGTACGCTGACCCAGTACTTC CASSTLTQYF
TRBJ2-3 TRBV6-5 once TRBD2 TGTGCCAGCAGTTTCCCGACTAGCGGGGGCCGGGGCACAGATACGCAGTATTTT CASSFPTSGGRGTDTQYF
TRBJ2-7 TRBV2 NA NA TGTGCCAGCAGTGAATCCGGGGGGCCCGTCGAGCAGTACTTC CASSESGGPVEQYF
TRBJ2-7 TRBV27 many NA TGTGCCAGCGCCAGTACCGGGACTTCCTACGAGCAGTACTTC CASASTGTSYEQYF
TRBJ1-1 TRBV4-1 NA NA TGCGCCAGCAGCCAAGTTGGGGAGGGGCAAGAGGACACTGAAGCTTTCTTT CASSQVGEGQEDTEAFF
TRBJ2-7 TRBV4-1 many TRBD2 TGCGCCAGCAGCCAAGAGCCCAGTACGGGGGGAACCTACGAGCAGTACTTC CASSQEPSTGGTYEQYF
TRBJ1-1 TRBV25-1 NA NA TGTGCCAGCAGTCCCAATATATGGGGTATCACTGAAGCTTTCTTT CASSPNIWGITEAFF
TRBJ1-2 TRBV15 NA NA TGTGCCACCATGGCTACGGGGGCGAGGAACTATGGCTACACCTTC CATMATGARNYGYTF
TRBJ2-1 TRBV7-3 NA NA TGTGCCAGCAGCCCCGGGGGGCCACGGTCCTACAATGAGCAGTTCTTC CASSPGGPRSYNEQFF
TRBJ2-1 TRBV5-1 many NA TGCGCCAGCAGCTTGCGGTCAGATACCTTAGAGAGCAAATTCTACAATGAGCAGTTCTTC CASSLRSDTLESKFYNEQFF
TRBJ2-1 TRBV15 many TRBD2 TGTGCCACCAATCAGCGGGGGGGGAATGAGCAGTTCTTC CATNQRGGNEQFF
TRBJ2-5 TRBV7-3 NA NA TGTGCCAGCAGCCCGGGGTCGGTCGAGGAGACCCAGTACTTC CASSPGSVEETQYF